The clone carrying this T cell receptor (beta chain) has a count of ten or more. V gave up 6 bases and J gave up 8 bases, with 19 bases separating them. The CDR3 sequence is 14 residues long. Germline CDR1 and CDR2: MNHEY and SMNVEV (reference sequence). Regions amplified from RNA transcripts were the TCR beta CDR3 regions. RT-PCR in the first round (using the HTBI primer set) targeted the TCR CDR3. MiXCR was run by TCRdb on the multiplex PCR reads, yielding one entry per CDR3 protein. The sample holds around 440,000 distinct CDR3 sequences, about 15% seen once. This specimen belongs to a study of T cells in Graves' hyperthyroidism and ophthalmopathy.

The source material was blood. This TCR came from a woman aged 18-29 years with Graves' hyperthyroidism. This chain uses TRBV27 with TRBJ1-2; D perhaps matches TRBD1 (6 bases). CDR3 in DNA: TGTGCCAGCAGACCAGGGGACACTCAGGGGGGCTACACCTTC. It is translated as CASRPGDTQGGYTF.